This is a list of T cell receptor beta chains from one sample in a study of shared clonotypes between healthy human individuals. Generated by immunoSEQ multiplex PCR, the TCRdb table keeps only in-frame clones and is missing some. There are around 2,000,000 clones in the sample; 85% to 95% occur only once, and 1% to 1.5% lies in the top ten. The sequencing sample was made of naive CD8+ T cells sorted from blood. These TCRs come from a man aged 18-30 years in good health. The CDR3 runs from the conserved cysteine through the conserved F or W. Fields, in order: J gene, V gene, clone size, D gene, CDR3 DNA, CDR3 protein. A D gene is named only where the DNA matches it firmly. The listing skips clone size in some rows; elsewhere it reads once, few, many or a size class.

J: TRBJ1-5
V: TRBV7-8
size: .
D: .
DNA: TGTGCCAGCAGCTCTCCGGGGCCGTTGGTTTTTAGCAATCAGCCCCAGCATTTT
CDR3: CASSSPGPLVFSNQPQHF

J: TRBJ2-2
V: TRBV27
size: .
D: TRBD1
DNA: TGTGCCAGCAGGGACAGGGGGGGCACCGGGGAGCTGTTTTTT
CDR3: CASRDRGGTGELFF

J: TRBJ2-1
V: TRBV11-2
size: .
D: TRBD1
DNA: TGTGCCAGCAGCCGTAGCACAGGGGCACCTCAATACAATGAGCAGTTCTTC
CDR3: CASSRSTGAPQYNEQFF

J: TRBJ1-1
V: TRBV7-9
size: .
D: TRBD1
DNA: TGTGCCAGCAGCTTCCACCGGGACAGGGGGCAAATTGAAGCTTTCTTT
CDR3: CASSFHRDRGQIEAFF

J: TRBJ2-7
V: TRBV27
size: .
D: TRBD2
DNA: TGTGCCAGCAGTTTACTTAGCGGGGCCTACGAGCAGTACTTC
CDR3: CASSLLSGAYEQYF

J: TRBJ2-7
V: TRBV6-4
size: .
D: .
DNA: TGTGCCAGCAGTGGCTCAGGGCCGAGCTCCTACGAGCAGTACTTC
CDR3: CASSGSGPSSYEQYF

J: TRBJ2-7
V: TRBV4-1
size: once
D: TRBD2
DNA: TGCGCCAGCAGCCAATACGGCGGGAGGTCCTCCTACGAGCAGTACTTC
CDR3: CASSQYGGRSSYEQYF

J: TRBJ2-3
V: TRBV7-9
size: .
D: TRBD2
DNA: TGTGCCAGCAGCTTCGGACTAGCGGGAGCCAGCACAGATACGCAGTATTTT
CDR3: CASSFGLAGASTDTQYF

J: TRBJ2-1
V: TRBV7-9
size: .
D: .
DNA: TGTGCCAGCAGCGCAGGGTCAGAGCAGTTCTTC
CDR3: CASSAGSEQFF

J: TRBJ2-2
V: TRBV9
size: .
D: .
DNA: TGTGCCAGCAGCGTTAGGCAGGGCACCGGGGAGCTGTTTTTT
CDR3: CASSVRQGTGELFF

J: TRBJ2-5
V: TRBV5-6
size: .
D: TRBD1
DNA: TGTGCCAGCAGCATTGGACAGGGCCAGTACTTC
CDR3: CASSIGQGQYF

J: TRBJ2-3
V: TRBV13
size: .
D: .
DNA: TGTGCCAGCAGCTTAGACGCGCTGGGGGGAGGCACAGATACGCAGTATTTT
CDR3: CASSLDALGGGTDTQYF

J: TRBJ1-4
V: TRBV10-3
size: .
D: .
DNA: TGTGCCATCAGTGAGGGTGACAGATATAATGAAAAACTGTTTTTT
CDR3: CAISEGDRYNEKLFF

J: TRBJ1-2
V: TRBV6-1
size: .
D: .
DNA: TGTGCCAGCATACCGGGGGGAAACTATGGCTACACCTTC
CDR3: CASIPGGNYGYTF

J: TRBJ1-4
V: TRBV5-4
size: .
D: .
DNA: TGTGCCAGCAGCTTGGTTGGTGGGGGGGGAACTAATGAAAAACTGTTTTTT
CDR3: CASSLVGGGGTNEKLFF

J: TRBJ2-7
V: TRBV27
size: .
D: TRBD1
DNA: TGTGCCAGCAGTTCACAGACAGGGGCGGTCACCTACGAGCAGTACTTC
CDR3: CASSSQTGAVTYEQYF

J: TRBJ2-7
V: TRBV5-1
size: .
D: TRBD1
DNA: TGCGCCAGCAACATCGGACAGGGTTACGAGCAGTACTTC
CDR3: CASNIGQGYEQYF

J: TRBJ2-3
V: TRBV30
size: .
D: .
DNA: TGTGCCTGGAGTGTAGGCAGTTCCGGCACAGATACGCAGTATTTT
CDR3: CAWSVGSSGTDTQYF

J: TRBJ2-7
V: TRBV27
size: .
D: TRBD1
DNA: TGTGCCAGCAGACAGGGGACCTCCTACGAGCAGTACTTC
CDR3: CASRQGTSYEQYF

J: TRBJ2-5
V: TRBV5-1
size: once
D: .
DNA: TGCGCCAGCAGCTTGGTGTCAGGGCAGTACTTC
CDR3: CASSLVSGQYF

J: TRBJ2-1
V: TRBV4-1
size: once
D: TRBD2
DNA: TGCGCCAGCAGCGAGACTAGCGGGGTCGGCAACAATGAGCAGTTCTTC
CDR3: CASSETSGVGNNEQFF

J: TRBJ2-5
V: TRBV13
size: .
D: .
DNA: TGTGCCAGCAGTGCACACCAACAAGAGACCCAGTACTTC
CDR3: CASSAHQQETQYF

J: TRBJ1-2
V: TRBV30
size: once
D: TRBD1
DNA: TGTGCCTGGAGCGTGGGACAGAGCTATGGCTACACCTTC
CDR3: CAWSVGQSYGYTF

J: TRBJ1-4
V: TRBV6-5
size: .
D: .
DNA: TGTGCCAGCAGTTACTCAGGGGATCCGGCTAATGAAAAACTGTTTTTT
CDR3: CASSYSGDPANEKLFF

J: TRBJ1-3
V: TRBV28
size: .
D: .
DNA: TGTGCCAGCAGCCCCCCGCTCCCCAAAGCTGGAAACACCATATATTTT
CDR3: CASSPPLPKAGNTIYF

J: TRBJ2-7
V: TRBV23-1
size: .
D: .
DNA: TGCGCCAGCAGTCAATCGAGTAGGGCAGGGCGAAGCTACGAGCAGTACTTC
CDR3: CASSQSSRAGRSYEQYF

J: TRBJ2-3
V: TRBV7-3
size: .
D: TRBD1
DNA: TGTGCCAGCAGCTTGGGGACAGAACGCACAGATACGCAGTATTTT
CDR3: CASSLGTERTDTQYF

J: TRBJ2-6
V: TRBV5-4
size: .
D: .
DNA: TGTGCCAGCAGCTTGACGGTCTCTGGGGCCAACGTCCTGACTTTC
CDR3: CASSLTVSGANVLTF

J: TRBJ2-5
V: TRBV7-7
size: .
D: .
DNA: TGTGCTAGCAGCTCCGAAATCACGTCACAAGAGACCCAGTACTTC
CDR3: CASSSEITSQETQYF

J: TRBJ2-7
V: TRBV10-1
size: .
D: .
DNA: TGCGCCAGCAGTGAAGGGGACGTCCCCTACGAGCAGTACTTC
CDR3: CASSEGDVPYEQYF

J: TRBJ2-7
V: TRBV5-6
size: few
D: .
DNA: TGTGCCAGCAGCTTGGACATCTCCTACGAGCAGTACTTC
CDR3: CASSLDISYEQYF

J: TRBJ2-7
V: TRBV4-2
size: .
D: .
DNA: TGTGCCAGCAGCCTCCTAGGGGCTTCCGGACAGCTCTACTTC
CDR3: CASSLLGASGQLYF

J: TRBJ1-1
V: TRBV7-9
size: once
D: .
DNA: TGTGCCAGCAGCCTAAGCCATCCTGAAGCTTTCTTT
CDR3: CASSLSHPEAFF

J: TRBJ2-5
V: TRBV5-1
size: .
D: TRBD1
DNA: TGCGCCAGCAGCTTGGATTTGGGGACAGGGCTTCAAGAGACCCAGTACTTC
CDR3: CASSLDLGTGLQETQYF

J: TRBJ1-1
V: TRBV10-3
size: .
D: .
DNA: TGTGCCATCGCCGCCCCGGACACTGAAGCTTTCTTT
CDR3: CAIAAPDTEAFF

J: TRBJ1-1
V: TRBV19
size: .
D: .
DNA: TGTGCCAGTAGTCCGCGGACGATGAAGACTGAAGCTTTCTTT
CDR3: CASSPRTMKTEAFF

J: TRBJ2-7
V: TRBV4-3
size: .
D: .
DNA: TGCGCCAGCCCCCTCATAGGGGGGAGTACCCACGAGCAGTACTTC
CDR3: CASPLIGGSTHEQYF

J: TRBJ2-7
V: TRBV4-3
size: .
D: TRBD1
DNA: TGCGCCAGCAGCCAATTCCCGGGACAGGGGGTCAACGAGCAGTACTTC
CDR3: CASSQFPGQGVNEQYF

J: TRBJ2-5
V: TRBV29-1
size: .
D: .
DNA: TGCAGCGTCTCCCCAGGGACTTTCCAAGAGACCCAGTACTTC
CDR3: CSVSPGTFQETQYF

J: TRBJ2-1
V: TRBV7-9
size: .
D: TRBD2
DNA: TGTGCCAGCCGAGATCCAGGCGAGGGAGGGCTTGTGGATGAGCAGTTCTTC
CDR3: CASRDPGEGGLVDEQFF

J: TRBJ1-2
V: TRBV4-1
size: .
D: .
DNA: TGCGCCAGCAGCCAAGTGGCAGGGCGAGATGGCTACACCTTC
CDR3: CASSQVAGRDGYTF

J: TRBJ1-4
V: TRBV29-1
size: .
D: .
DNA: TGCAGCGTTGAGGGACAAGTCAATGAAAAACTGTTTTTT
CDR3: CSVEGQVNEKLFF

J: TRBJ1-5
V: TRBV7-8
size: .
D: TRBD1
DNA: TGTGCCAGCAGCTTAGTTGGTGAACAGGGGGGTTTGTTCCAGCATTTT
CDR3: CASSLVGEQGGLFQHF

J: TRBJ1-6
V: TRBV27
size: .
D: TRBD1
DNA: TGTGCCAGCAGTCCCCTCTTCGGGACAGGGGGCTATAATTCACCCCTCCACTTT
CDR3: CASSPLFGTGGYNSPLHF

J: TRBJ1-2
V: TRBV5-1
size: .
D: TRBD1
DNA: TGCGCCAGCAGCTTGGAGCCCCCCGACAGGGCCGCTTATGGCTACACCTTC
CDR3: CASSLEPPDRAAYGYTF

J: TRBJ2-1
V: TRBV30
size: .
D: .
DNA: TGTGCCTTCTCGCGGGGCGAGCAGTTCTTC
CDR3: CAFSRGEQFF

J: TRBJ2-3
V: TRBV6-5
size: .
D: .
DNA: TGTGCCAGCCATCCCGACAGTTTCTTCACAGATACGCAGTATTTT
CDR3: CASHPDSFFTDTQYF

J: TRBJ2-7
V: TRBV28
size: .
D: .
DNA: TGTGCCAGCAGTTACCGGGCCAACTACGAGCAGTACTTC
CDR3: CASSYRANYEQYF

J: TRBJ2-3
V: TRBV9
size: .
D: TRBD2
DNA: TGTGCCAGCAGCGTAGGGAATAGCGGGGCAGATACGCAGTATTTT
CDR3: CASSVGNSGADTQYF

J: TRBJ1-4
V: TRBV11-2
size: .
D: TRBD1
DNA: TGTGCCAGCAGCTTAGGACCCGACAGGGAACTGTTTTTT
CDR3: CASSLGPDRELFF

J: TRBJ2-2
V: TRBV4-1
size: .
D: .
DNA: TGCGCCAGCAGCCAAGGGCCGGGGGAAACCGGGGAGCTGTTTTTT
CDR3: CASSQGPGETGELFF

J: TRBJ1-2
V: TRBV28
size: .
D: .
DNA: TGTGCCAGCAGTTTGGGGGGCTCGGTCTATGGCTACACCTTC
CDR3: CASSLGGSVYGYTF

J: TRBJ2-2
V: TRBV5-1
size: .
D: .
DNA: TGCGCCAGCAGCTTTACCTCTACTAGTCTCGGGGAGCTGTTTTTT
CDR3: CASSFTSTSLGELFF

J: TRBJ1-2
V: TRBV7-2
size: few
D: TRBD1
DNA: TGTGCCAGGTGGACAGGGGATGGTGGCTACACCTTC
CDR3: CARWTGDGGYTF

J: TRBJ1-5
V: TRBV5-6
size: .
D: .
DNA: TGTGCCAGCAGCTTGGCGTCGGCGTTTAGCAATCAGCCCCAGCATTTT
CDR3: CASSLASAFSNQPQHF

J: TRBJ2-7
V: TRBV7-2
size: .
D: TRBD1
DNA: TGTGCCAGCAGCTCAAAGGGGACAGCCTACGAGCAGTACTTC
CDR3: CASSSKGTAYEQYF

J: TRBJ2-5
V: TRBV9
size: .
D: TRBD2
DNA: TGTGCCAGCAGCGGCGGGGGGGCTGAGACCCAGTACTTC
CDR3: CASSGGGAETQYF

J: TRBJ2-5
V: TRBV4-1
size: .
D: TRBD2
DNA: TGCGCCAGCAGCCAAGAACTAGCGCGGTACCAAGAGACCCAGTACTTC
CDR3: CASSQELARYQETQYF